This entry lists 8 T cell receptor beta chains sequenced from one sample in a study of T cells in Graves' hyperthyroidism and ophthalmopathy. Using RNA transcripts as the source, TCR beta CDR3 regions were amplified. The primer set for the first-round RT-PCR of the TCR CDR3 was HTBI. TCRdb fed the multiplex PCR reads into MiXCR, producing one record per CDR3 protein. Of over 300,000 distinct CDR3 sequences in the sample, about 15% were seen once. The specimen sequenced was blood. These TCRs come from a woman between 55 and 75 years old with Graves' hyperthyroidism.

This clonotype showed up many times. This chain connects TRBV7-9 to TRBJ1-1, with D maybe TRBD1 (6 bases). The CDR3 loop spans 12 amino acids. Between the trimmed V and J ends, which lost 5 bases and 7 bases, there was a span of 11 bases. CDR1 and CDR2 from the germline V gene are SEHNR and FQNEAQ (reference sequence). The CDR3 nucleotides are TGTGCCAGCAGCAGACAACAGGGTGAAGCTTTCTTT. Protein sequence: CASSRQQGEAFF.

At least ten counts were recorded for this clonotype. CDR3 coding DNA: TGTGCCAGCAGTACCACAAATAGCAATCAGCCCCAGCATTTT. The encoded protein is CASSTTNSNQPQHF. The chain uses TRBV12-3 or TRBV12-4 and TRBJ1-5; D gene ambiguous. The CDR3 length is 14 residues. V shed 5 bases and J shed 0 bases, with 8 bases lying between them.

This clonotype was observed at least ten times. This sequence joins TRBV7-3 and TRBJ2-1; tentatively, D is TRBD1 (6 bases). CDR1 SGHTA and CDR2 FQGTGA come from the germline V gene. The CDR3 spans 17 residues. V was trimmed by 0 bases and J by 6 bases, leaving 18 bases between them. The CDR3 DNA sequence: TGTGCCAGCAGCTTAACTAACGCCAGGGGTATTTTCAATGAGCAGTTCTTC. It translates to CASSLTNARGIFNEQFF.

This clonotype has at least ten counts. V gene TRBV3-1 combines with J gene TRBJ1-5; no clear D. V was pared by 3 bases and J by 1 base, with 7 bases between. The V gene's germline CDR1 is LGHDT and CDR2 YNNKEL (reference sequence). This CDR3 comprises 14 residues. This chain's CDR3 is CASSQSQSNQPQHF. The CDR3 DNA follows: TGTGCCAGCAGCCAGTCGCAGAGCAATCAGCCCCAGCATTTT.

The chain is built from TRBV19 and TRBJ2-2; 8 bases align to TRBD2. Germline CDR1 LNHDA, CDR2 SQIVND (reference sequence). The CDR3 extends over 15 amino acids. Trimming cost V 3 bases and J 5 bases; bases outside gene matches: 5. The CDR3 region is CASSILREDTGELFF. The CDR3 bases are TGTGCCAGTAGTATTTTGCGGGAGGATACCGGGGAGCTGTTTTTT.

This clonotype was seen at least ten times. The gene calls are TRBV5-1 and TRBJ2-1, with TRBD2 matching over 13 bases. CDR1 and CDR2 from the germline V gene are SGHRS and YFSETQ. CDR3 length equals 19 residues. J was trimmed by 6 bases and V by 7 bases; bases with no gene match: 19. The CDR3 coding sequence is TGCGCCAGCCGCCGTCCGGGACTAGCGGGATCCGACCCGCGCAATGAGCAGTTCTTC. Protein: CASRRPGLAGSDPRNEQFF.

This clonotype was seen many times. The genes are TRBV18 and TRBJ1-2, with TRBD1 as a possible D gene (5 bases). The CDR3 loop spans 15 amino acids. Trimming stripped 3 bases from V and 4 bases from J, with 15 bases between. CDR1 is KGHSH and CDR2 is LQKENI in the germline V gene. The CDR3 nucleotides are TGTGCCAGCTCACCGAACTCAGGGTCGGGCTATGGCTACACCTTC. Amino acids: CASSPNSGSGYGYTF.

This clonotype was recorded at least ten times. CDR3 residues: CASSLYRVPGYNEQFF. Written as DNA, the CDR3 is TGTGCCAGCAGCTTATACCGGGTACCGGGGTACAATGAGCAGTTCTTC. The chain is built from TRBV7-8 and TRBJ2-1; a possible D gene is TRBD2 (5 bases). Looked up from germline, CDR1 is SGHVS and CDR2 is FQNEAQ. The CDR3 has 16 residues. Between the trimmed V and J ends, which lost 2 bases and 4 bases, there was a span of 15 bases.